This paragraph covers one T cell receptor (beta chain) sequence. Diagnosis rested on symptoms, serum thyroxine and TRAb, thyroid ultrasound, and orbital computed tomography. The data derive from a study of T cells in Graves' hyperthyroidism and ophthalmopathy. Amplification of TCR beta CDR3 regions used RNA as the template. A first-round RT-PCR of the TCR CDR3 used the HTBI primer set. From the multiplex PCR reads, TCRdb called clonotypes with MiXCR, one entry per CDR3 protein. The table lists hundreds of thousands of distinct CDR3 sequences, 15% to 19% of them singletons, with 13% to 15% in the top ten. The CDR3 has 16 residues. J was trimmed by 6 bases and V by 0 bases; bases with no gene match: 9. Looked up from germline, CDR1 is SGHDN and CDR2 is FVKESK.

The sequenced sample consisted of blood. This chain links TRBV14 with TRBJ2-3; 7 positions agree with TRBD2. The receptor was derived from a woman younger than 30 with Graves' hyperthyroidism. The CDR3 coding sequence is TGTGCCAGCAGCCAAGAGGTTAGCGGGCCTTTGGATACGCAGTATTTT. Its translation: CASSQEVSGPLDTQYF.